These 5 T cell receptor beta chains were sequenced from one sample in a study of cytomegalovirus exposure and HLA in healthy donors. Only in-frame clones appear in the TCRdb table, and some are missing; sequencing was by immunoSEQ multiplex PCR. Among 95,000 to 150,000 clones listed, approximately 87% were seen once. The sequenced sample was PBMCs. Source of these receptors: a woman between 25 and 40 years old in good health and CMV-seronegative.

The chain links TRBV5-8 to TRBJ1-1; 7 nucleotides align to TRBD1. This CDR3 spans 15 amino acids. CDR1 and CDR2 from the germline V gene are SGHTS and YDEGEE. J was trimmed by 0 bases and V by 4 bases; bases with no gene match: 6. In DNA, the CDR3 is TGTGCCAGCAGCATAAGACAGGGATTGAACACTGAAGCTTTCTTT. Encoded protein: CASSIRQGLNTEAFF.

The V gene is TRBV28, the J gene TRBJ1-5; tentatively, D is TRBD1 (6 bases). There are 15 residues in the CDR3. Germline values: CDR1 MDHEN, CDR2 SYDVKM. Trimming removed 6 bases from V and 2 bases from J, with 14 bases in between. CDR3 protein: CASRDGGAGNQPQHF. The CDR3 DNA reads TGTGCCAGCAGGGATGGGGGCGCCGGCAATCAGCCCCAGCATTTT. Full variable domain (remainder filled in from reference TRBV28 and TRBJ1-5): DVKVTQSSRYLVKRTGEKVFLECVQDMDHENMFWYRQDPGLGLRLIYFSYDVKMKEKGDIPEGYSVSREKKERFSLILESASTNQTSMYLCASRDGGAGNQPQHFGDGTRLSIL.

This clone was observed once. The chain carries TRBV5-1 and TRBJ2-2, with TRBD1 matching over 7 bases. Germline V lookup: CDR1 SGHRS, CDR2 YFSETQ. The junction had 10 bases not matched to a gene; V was cut back by 6 bases and J by 2 bases. This CDR3 spans 16 amino acids. CDR3 DNA sequence: TGCGCCAGCAACCGGGACAGTCGGGTTAACACCGGGGAGCTGTTTTTT. The encoded protein is CASNRDSRVNTGELFF.

The table lists this clone with a few counts. This rearrangement joins TRBV7-2 to TRBJ2-7; D gene ambiguous. CDR1 and CDR2 (germline): SGHTA, FQGNSA. This CDR3 spans 15 amino acids. Trimming stripped 7 bases from V and 8 bases from J, with 24 bases between. CDR3 in DNA: TGTGCCAGCACCCAAATCGGTGAATCTAGACCAAAGCAGTACTTC. Its protein product is CASTQIGESRPKQYF.

The gene calls are TRBV11-3 and TRBJ2-1; 12 nucleotides align to TRBD2. There are 16 residues in the CDR3. Per germline, CDR1 SGHNT and CDR2 YENEEA. V trimming: 0 bases; J trimming: 4 bases; junction bases outside the gene matches: 1. The CDR3 region is CASSLDGLAGYNEQFF. The CDR3 bases are TGTGCCAGCAGCTTAGATGGACTAGCGGGGTACAATGAGCAGTTCTTC.